Following are 7 T cell receptor beta chains from one sample sequenced in a study of graft-versus-host responses after intestinal transplantation. The method was immunoSEQ multiplex PCR; TCRdb's version includes in-frame clones alone and lacks a portion of them. The sample carries around 25,000 clones, about 81% recorded once. Antigens of these TCRs are unknown. The sample was unstimulated CD4+ T cells sorted from spleen or lymph node cells, taken before intestinal transplant. The receptors stem from a human donor who received an intestinal transplant.

CDR3: CASSFRGGRETQYF. Here the CDR3 DNA reads TGTGCCAGCAGTTTCCGGGGGGGCCGGGAGACCCAGTACTTC. The V and J genes are TRBV28 and TRBJ2-5, with TRBD2 matching over 8 bases. The CDR3 has 14 amino acids. Germline V lookup: CDR1 MDHEN, CDR2 SYDVKM. V gave up 3 bases and J gave up 5 bases; unmatched junction bases: 5.

This clone was observed a handful of times. The chain uses TRBV6-1 and TRBJ2-1, with D possibly TRBD2 on 5 matching bases. The V end lost 3 bases, the J end lost 6 bases, and 12 bases lay between the germline ends. CDR3 length: 14 amino acids. Germline CDR1 MNHNS, CDR2 SASEGT. The CDR3 reads CASSDWRRSNEQFF. For the CDR3, the DNA is TGTGCCAGCAGTGACTGGAGGAGGTCCAATGAGCAGTTCTTC.

The rearrangement links TRBV7-8 to TRBJ2-5; D remains unclear. The CDR3 totals 14 residues. Trimming shortened V by 2 bases and J by 1 base, and 8 bases separated the two germline ends. Germline V gene data show CDR1 as SGHVS and CDR2 as FQNEAQ. For the CDR3, the DNA is TGTGCCAGCAGCTTAACAGACCTCCAAGAGACCCAGTACTTC. This translates into CASSLTDLQETQYF.

The chain carries TRBV6-1 and TRBJ1-2; D might be TRBD1 (6 bases). The CDR3 contains 12 residues. Per the germline V gene, CDR1 is MNHNS and CDR2 is SASEGT. V dropped 5 bases and J dropped 2 bases, with 6 bases sitting between them. The CDR3, as DNA: TGTGCCAGCAGTACAGGGAACTATGGCTACACCTTC. This gives the protein CASSTGNYGYTF.

The CDR3 region is CATRGGNQPQHF. In nucleotides, the CDR3 is TGTGCCACCCGGGGGGGGAATCAGCCCCAGCATTTT. The chain employs TRBV6-1 and TRBJ1-5; D is possibly TRBD1 (5 bases). CDR1 MNHNS and CDR2 SASEGT come from the germline V gene. CDR3 length equals 12 residues. V gave up 10 bases and J gave up 4 bases, with 11 bases separating them.

This rearrangement joins TRBV5-1 to TRBJ1-6; no clear D. Trimming stripped 0 bases from V and 0 bases from J, with 4 bases between. The CDR3 loop spans 15 amino acids. Germline V gene sequence: CDR1 SGHRS, CDR2 YFSETQ. The CDR3 protein is CASSLDSSYNSPLHF. The CDR3 DNA follows: TGCGCCAGCAGCTTGGACAGCTCCTATAATTCACCCCTCCACTTT. The variable domain in full, with the rest retrieved from reference TRBV5-1 and TRBJ1-6, is KAGVTQTPRYLIKTRGQQVTLSCSPISGHRSVSWYQQTPGQGLQFLFEYFSETQRNKGNFPGRFSGRQFSNSRSEMNVSTLELGDSALYLCASSLDSSYNSPLHFGNGTRLTVT.

This clone was seen only a few times. The gene calls are TRBV5-1 and TRBJ2-2, with D uncertain. Per germline, CDR1 SGHRS and CDR2 YFSETQ. This CDR3 spans 14 amino acids. Trimming removed 1 base at V and 2 bases at J, with 6 bases between. CDR3 sequence (DNA): TGCGCCAGCAGCTTGCGCACTAACACCGGGGAGCTGTTTTTT. Its protein is CASSLRTNTGELFF.